This T cell receptor beta chain appears in the sequencing data of a study of shared clonotypes between healthy human individuals. Trimming pared 10 bases from V and 2 bases from J, leaving 24 bases between. Germline lookup yields CDR1 ENHRY and CDR2 SYGVKD. The CDR3 is made up of 16 amino acids. The naive CD8 subset, CD45RO-negative cells positively selected for CCR7, excluded terminally differentiated effector memory CD45RA+ cells. Details on this clone: Its antigen is unidentified.

Study-level points and caveats: The naive CD4 repertoires of a few donors were compared, and 5% to 6.5% of clonotypes were shared. Memory subsets generally showed lower estimated richness than naive subsets.

Sequencing was performed with immunoSEQ multiplex PCR; in TCRdb, only in-frame clones are kept and a portion is missing. Among about 1,900,000 clones listed, roughly 94% were seen once. The V call is TRBV10-3, the J call TRBJ2-7; unclear D gene. Sequenced sample: naive CD8+ T cells sorted from blood. The sequence derives from a man between 18 and 35 years old in good health. The CDR3 DNA reads as TGTGCCACTCGGACCGAAAAGAACTCTCTGACCTACGAGCAGTACTTC. Its translation: CATRTEKNSLTYEQYF.